A single sample is the source of the 32 T cell receptor beta chains below, sequenced in a study of cytomegalovirus exposure and HLA in healthy donors. PCR amplification relied on 60 Vbeta primers (plus 13 Jbeta primers). Profiled with immunoSEQ multiplex PCR; TCRdb holds only in-frame clones, not every one. In the table there are around 200,000 clones, 70% to 80% of which are singletons. Sequencing was done on a sample of PBMCs. These receptor sequences come from an older woman in good health and CMV-seropositive.

CDR3 nucleotides: TGTGCCTGGAGTGTTCCCCCGGGAACCTACGAGCAGTACTTC. Protein sequence: CAWSVPPGTYEQYF. The J gene is TRBJ2-7, the V gene TRBV30; D perhaps matches TRBD2 (5 bases). CDR1 is GTSNPN and CDR2 is SVGIG in the germline V gene (reference sequence). The CDR3 totals 14 residues. The ends were cut back, 0 bases at V and 2 bases at J, with 11 bases in the middle.

The chain recombines TRBV19 with TRBJ1-1; D unresolved. Germline V gene sequence: CDR1 LNHDA, CDR2 SQIVND (reference sequence). The CDR3 extends over 13 amino acids. V was pared by 7 bases and J by 1 base, with 10 bases between. The CDR3 DNA follows: TGTGCCAGTATGGGCAAGACGAACACTGAAGCTTTCTTT. Translation gives CASMGKTNTEAFF.

The CDR3 sequence is CASSRTETNEQFF. DNA of the CDR3: TGTGCCAGCAGTAGGACAGAGACAAATGAGCAGTTCTTC. J is TRBJ2-1 and V is TRBV6-6, with D perhaps matching TRBD1 (6 bases). This CDR3 contains 13 residues. V was cut by 5 bases and J by 7 bases, with 12 bases left in between. Germline CDR1 MNHNY, CDR2 SVGAGI (reference sequence).

This clone was seen a few times. This sequence joins TRBV19 and TRBJ2-6; tentative D call: TRBD1 (6 bases). The V gene's germline CDR1 is LNHDA and CDR2 SQIVND (reference sequence). The CDR3 has 14 amino acids. V was clipped by 5 bases and J by 2 bases, with 7 bases between them. The CDR3 region is CASSYRAGANVLTF. CDR3 bases: TGTGCCAGTAGTTACAGGGCTGGGGCCAACGTCCTGACTTTC.

The chain couples TRBV18 to TRBJ2-5; weak D call: TRBD1 (6 bases). CDR3 size: 15 residues. Trimming stripped 1 base from V and 5 bases from J, with 14 bases between. Germline V lookup: CDR1 KGHSH, CDR2 LQKENI. The CDR3 DNA follows: TGTGCCAGCTCACCACAGGGGGATATTCTGGAGACCCAGTACTTC. This encodes CASSPQGDILETQYF.

This clone was seen only a few times. The chain couples TRBV30 to TRBJ1-3; possible D gene TRBD1, 6 bases. The V end was cut by 3 bases, the J end by 3 bases, with 9 bases between. Germline V gene data show CDR1 as GTSNPN and CDR2 as SVGIG (reference sequence). CDR3 length: 13 residues. The CDR3 loop reads CAWSRGFGNTIYF. For the CDR3, the DNA is TGTGCCTGGAGCAGGGGATTTGGAAACACCATATATTTT.

CDR3 nucleotides: TGTGCCAGCAGCGCAGCCGGGACTCCTTACAATGAGCAGTTCTTC. Its translation is CASSAAGTPYNEQFF. The chain joins TRBV7-9 to TRBJ2-1, with D tentatively TRBD2 (6 bases). The CDR3 has 15 amino acids. Germline V gives CDR1 SEHNR, CDR2 FQNEAQ (reference sequence). The V gene lost 5 bases and the J gene lost 4 bases, with 15 bases spanning the gap.

The chain combines TRBV5-1 with TRBJ2-7, with TRBD2 matching over 9 bases. Germline values: CDR1 SGHRS, CDR2 YFSETQ. The J segment lost 5 bases and the V segment lost 0 bases, leaving 6 bases of the junction unmatched. The CDR3 has 15 amino acids. CDR3: CASSLVLAGLHEQYF. In DNA form, the CDR3 reads TGCGCCAGCAGCTTGGTCCTAGCGGGACTTCACGAGCAGTACTTC.

The CDR3 reads CASNRDRDTEAFF. DNA of the CDR3: TGTGCCAGCAACCGTGACAGGGACACTGAAGCTTTCTTT. The chain joins TRBV5-4 to TRBJ1-1, with TRBD1 identical over 7 bases. The CDR3 consists of 13 residues. Germline loops: CDR1 SGHNT, CDR2 YYREEE (reference sequence). The V and J ends lost 6 bases and 3 bases, in that order; junction bases with no gene match: 5.

The rearrangement uses TRBV5-5 and TRBJ2-5; no definite D call. Per germline, CDR1 SGHKS and CDR2 YYEKEE (reference sequence). V was shortened by 4 bases and J by 5 bases, with 6 bases between the two germline ends. This CDR3 comprises 11 residues. The CDR3 is CASSPRETQYF. CDR3 in DNA: TGTGCCAGCAGCCCTAGGGAGACCCAGTACTTC.

The V and J genes are TRBV2 and TRBJ1-1; TRBD1 might be the D (5 bases). V lost 7 bases, J lost 1 base, and 22 bases lay in between. The CDR3 is 17 residues long. Germline-derived CDR1 and CDR2 are SNHLY and FYNNEI. CDR3 sequence reads: CASTVQVGRLSNTEAFF. In DNA form, the CDR3 reads TGTGCCAGCACCGTACAGGTCGGGCGGCTATCGAACACTGAAGCTTTCTTT.

The V and J genes are TRBV19 and TRBJ2-7; 8 bases line up with TRBD1. Germline V gene data show CDR1 as LNHDA and CDR2 as SQIVND (reference sequence). V shed 3 bases and J 6 bases; nucleotides not matched to a gene: 7. The CDR3 contains 14 residues. The CDR3 DNA reads TGTGCCAGTAGTATCGCTTCAGGGGGCTGCGAGCAGTACTTC. Its protein product is CASSIASGGCEQYF.

The rearrangement uses TRBV28 and TRBJ1-2; D remains ambiguous. The germline gives CDR1 MDHEN, CDR2 SYDVKM. Trimming stripped 4 bases from V and 5 bases from J, with 8 bases between. The CDR3 totals 12 residues. The DNA for the CDR3 is TGTGCCAGCAGTTCTCCGGGTTATGGCTACACCTTC. It yields the protein CASSSPGYGYTF.

This rearrangement joins TRBV19 to TRBJ1-5; D unresolved. Trimming left V 6 bases short and J 0 bases short, with 3 bases between. From germline, CDR1 is LNHDA and CDR2 SQIVND (reference sequence). CDR3 size: 12 residues. CDR3 DNA: TGTGCCAGTAGCCATAGCAATCAGCCCCAGCATTTT. This sequence encodes CASSHSNQPQHF.

The CDR3 here is CASSPGGNQPQHF. The CDR3 coding sequence is TGTGCCAGCAGTCCAGGGGGCAATCAGCCCCAGCATTTT. This chain links TRBV6-4 with TRBJ1-5; D possibly corresponds to TRBD1 (6 bases). The CDR3 is 13 amino acids. Germline loops: CDR1 MRHNA, CDR2 SNTAGT. Trimming took 5 bases from V and 2 from J, leaving 7 bases between them.

The CDR3 DNA follows: TGTGCCAGCAGTACCCGGGACAGGCTCGTTCAGCCCCAGCATTTT. Translated, it gives CASSTRDRLVQPQHF. The rearrangement joins TRBV28 to TRBJ1-5; 8 bases match TRBD1. CDR3 length: 15 amino acids. The germline V gene encodes CDR1 MDHEN and CDR2 SYDVKM. The J segment lost 6 bases and the V segment lost 5 bases, leaving 9 bases of the junction unmatched. Full variable domain (remainder filled in from reference TRBV28 and TRBJ1-5): DVKVTQSSRYLVKRTGEKVFLECVQDMDHENMFWYRQDPGLGLRLIYFSYDVKMKEKGDIPEGYSVSREKKERFSLILESASTNQTSMYLCASSTRDRLVQPQHFGDGTRLSIL.

The chain carries TRBV9 and TRBJ2-2, with 9 bases aligning to TRBD1. V shed 4 bases and J 3 bases; nucleotides not matched to a gene: 10. Germline assignment: CDR1 SGDLS and CDR2 YYNGEE. The CDR3 extends over 17 amino acids. The CDR3 DNA reads as TGTGCCAGCAGCCACGCGCGGGACAGGGAGGACACCGGGGAGCTGTTTTTT. It specifies CASSHARDREDTGELFF.

V and J are TRBV7-3 and TRBJ2-3, with D maybe TRBD2 (6 bases). Trimming stripped 3 bases from V and 3 bases from J, with 7 bases between. The CDR3 has 13 amino acids. The germline V gene encodes CDR1 SGHTA and CDR2 FQGTGA. In DNA, the CDR3 is TGTGCCAGCAGCTTGGAGGGTACAGATACGCAGTATTTT. Translation gives CASSLEGTDTQYF.

In the case of this clone: Other DNA variants within this sample encode the same CDR3. The rearrangement links TRBV16 to TRBJ1-1, with D tentatively TRBD1 (5 bases). CDR1 and CDR2 (germline): KGHSY, FQNENV. V was pared by 2 bases and J by 1 base, with 11 bases between. The CDR3 is 15 residues long. CDR3 residues: CASSQRGGGNTEAFF. The CDR3 region has the DNA TGTGCCAGCAGCCAACGAGGCGGGGGGAACACTGAAGCTTTCTTT.

This clone was counted a single time. V and J are TRBV10-1 and TRBJ2-3; tentative D call: TRBD1 (6 bases). The CDR3 spans 16 residues. V dropped 8 bases and J dropped 5 bases, with 23 bases sitting between them. Germline V CDR1 and CDR2: WNHNN, SYGVQD (reference sequence). The chain's CDR3 is CASQPRVPGAEDTQYF. In DNA, the CDR3 is TGCGCCAGCCAGCCGCGAGTTCCAGGGGCCGAAGATACGCAGTATTTT.

This chain uses TRBV7-9 with TRBJ1-4; 7 positions agree with TRBD1. This CDR3 is 14 amino acids long. With V trimmed by 5 bases and J by 8 bases, 8 bases remained unmatched. The germline gives CDR1 SEHNR, CDR2 FQNEAQ (reference sequence). The CDR3 reads CASSPDRAGEKLFF. CDR3 coding DNA: TGTGCCAGCAGCCCTGACAGGGCAGGGGAAAAACTGTTTTTT.

The V gene is TRBV2, the J gene TRBJ2-1; 7 bases align to TRBD1. V lost 5 bases to trimming and J lost 9 bases; unmatched junction nucleotides: 7. CDR1 and CDR2 (germline): SNHLY, FYNNEI. CDR3 length: 13 residues. CDR3 residues: CASSRDSGGEQFF. Written as DNA, the CDR3 is TGTGCCAGCAGTCGGGACAGTGGGGGTGAGCAGTTCTTC.

The rearrangement links TRBV19 to TRBJ1-5, with D perhaps TRBD1 (6 bases). The CDR3 loop spans 14 amino acids. Looked up from germline, CDR1 is LNHDA and CDR2 is SQIVND (reference sequence). V was trimmed by 4 bases and J by 6 bases, leaving 13 bases between them. This CDR3 reads CASSRGGAGQPQHF. CDR3 bases: TGTGCCAGTAGTAGGGGGGGCGCCGGTCAGCCCCAGCATTTT.

The chain employs TRBV15 and TRBJ1-5, with D uncertain. This CDR3 is 13 amino acids long. V was trimmed by 0 bases and J by 7 bases, leaving 7 bases between them. Germline V gene data show CDR1 as LNHNV and CDR2 as YYDKDF (reference sequence). The CDR3: CATSRDIRQPQHF. The CDR3 DNA sequence: TGTGCCACCAGCAGAGATATTAGACAGCCCCAGCATTTT.

This clone has a handful of counts. V usage is TRBV30 and J usage is TRBJ1-3, with D maybe TRBD1 (6 bases). V was pared by 2 bases and J by 0 bases, with 23 bases between. This CDR3 has 19 residues. Germline lookup yields CDR1 GTSNPN and CDR2 SVGIG (reference sequence). The CDR3 spells CAWSLPGTLAHRSGNTIYF. CDR3 coding DNA: TGTGCCTGGAGTTTACCGGGGACACTCGCCCACCGCTCTGGAAACACCATATATTTT.

The chain combines TRBV5-1 with TRBJ2-5; TRBD1 matches 8 bases. Trimming at V came to 4 bases and at J to 5 bases, leaving 7 bases not matched to a gene. CDR1 and CDR2 (germline): SGHRS, YFSETQ. CDR3 length: 14 residues. Here the CDR3 DNA reads TGCGCCAGCAGCCCCGACAGGGGCGGGGAGACCCAGTACTTC. Amino acid sequence: CASSPDRGGETQYF.

The chain has TRBV2 and TRBJ2-3, with a tentative D call TRBD2 (5 bases). The CDR3 contains 13 residues. Trimming shortened V by 5 bases and J by 4 bases, and 10 bases separated the two germline ends. Germline values: CDR1 SNHLY, CDR2 FYNNEI. The CDR3 DNA follows: TGTGCCAGCAGTAATCGGGAAGCAGATACGCAGTATTTT. Protein: CASSNREADTQYF.

This clone was counted only a few times. This chain uses TRBV28 with TRBJ2-5, with D possibly TRBD2 on 6 matching bases. The tail of the sequence fits TRBJ2-7 better, so the J call may be wrong. The CDR3 contains 12 residues. Germline values: CDR1 MDHEN, CDR2 SYDVKM. Here the CDR3 DNA reads TGTGCCAGCATGCTGGGAGGTTACGAGCAGTACTTC. Its translation is CASMLGGYEQYF.

The chain carries TRBV11-3 and TRBJ2-1; 8 nucleotides align to TRBD2. CDR3 size: 17 residues. Per germline, CDR1 SGHNT and CDR2 YENEEA. V dropped 1 base and J dropped 3; count of bases not matched to a gene: 8. Here the CDR3 reads CASSLGGAGADYNEQFF. In DNA form, the CDR3 reads TGTGCCAGCAGCTTAGGAGGAGCGGGGGCAGACTACAATGAGCAGTTCTTC.

The J gene is TRBJ1-5, the V gene TRBV2; 11 positions agree with TRBD1. Trimming cost V 5 bases and J 7 bases; bases outside gene matches: 10. CDR1 is SNHLY and CDR2 is FYNNEI in the germline V gene. The CDR3 spans 16 residues. Here the CDR3 DNA reads TGTGCCAGCAGTTTACCCGGGACAGGGGGTTGGCAGCCCCAGCATTTT. Translating gives CASSLPGTGGWQPQHF.

The chain combines TRBV28 with TRBJ2-3, with 9 bases lining up with TRBD1. Germline V gene data show CDR1 as MDHEN and CDR2 as SYDVKM. Trimming removed 4 bases from V and 4 bases from J; junction bases left unmatched: 6. The CDR3 is 15 amino acids. CDR3 region: CASSWVGQGSDTQYF. CDR3 nucleotide sequence: TGTGCCAGCAGTTGGGTTGGACAGGGGTCAGATACGCAGTATTTT.

V and J are TRBV7-9 and TRBJ2-7, with TRBD1 matching 10 bases. The J segment lost 3 bases and the V segment lost 2 bases, leaving 10 bases of the junction unmatched. This CDR3 is built from 17 residues. In germline, CDR1 is SEHNR, CDR2 FQNEAQ (reference sequence). The CDR3 loop is CASSLNSGQGRNYEQYF. The CDR3, as DNA: TGTGCCAGCAGCTTAAATTCGGGACAGGGGAGAAACTACGAGCAGTACTTC.